A selection of T cell receptor beta chains follows, all from one sample in a study of T cells in Graves' hyperthyroidism and ophthalmopathy. TCRdb re-derived calls from the multiplex PCR reads in MiXCR, one entry per CDR3 protein. Among 300,000 to 400,000 distinct CDR3 sequences listed, about a fifth were seen once. The source material was blood. These receptors were obtained from a young man with Graves' ophthalmopathy. Each CDR3 is given without its conserved first and last residue. Fields, in order: J gene, V gene, CDR3 protein.

>TRBJ1-3|TRBV4-2
ASSPRDGYSGNTIY
>TRBJ2-2|TRBV11-2
ASSLEGSINTGELF
>TRBJ1-4|TRBV18
ASSPVGLTEKLF
>TRBJ1-4|TRBV27
ASSFRLEGPEKLF
>TRBJ2-7|TRBV9
ASSVDRAYEQY
>TRBJ2-2|TRBV5-1
ASSLERGLLF
>TRBJ1-2|TRBV19
ASSMGTDYGYT
>TRBJ1-1|TRBV9
ASTLTGAMNTEAF
>TRBJ2-3|TRBV6-1
ASSEAGRETDTQY
>TRBJ1-6|TRBV27
ASNGGLKTSPLH
>TRBJ2-5|TRBV4-1
ASRGTGFRETQY
>TRBJ1-2|TRBV6-5
ASSYTSQRGEAGYT
>TRBJ2-1|TRBV12-3/TRBV12-4
ASRPPNNEQF
>TRBJ2-7|TRBV2
ASSESGLDGGHYEQY
>TRBJ2-5|TRBV5-1
ASSIPGTQETQY
>TRBJ2-1|TRBV19
TSSMGTGGFDEQF
>TRBJ1-2|TRBV6-1
ASTSSSFYGYT
>TRBJ2-5|TRBV7-2
ASRSKAETQY
>TRBJ2-5|TRBV5-8
ASSLERGGGQETQY
>TRBJ1-2|TRBV18
ASSPAGGEGYGYT
>TRBJ2-2|TRBV7-2
ASSPRLAGELF
>TRBJ1-5|TRBV5-1
ASSPSGDQPQH
>TRBJ1-1|TRBV6-1
ASSEWVGSAEAF
>TRBJ2-7|TRBV28
ASSLSRDTYEQY
>TRBJ2-7|TRBV2
ASSPRGATYEQY
>TRBJ1-4|TRBV15
ATSRDGSPFDEKLF
>TRBJ1-2|TRBV13
ASSLNQGEFHGYT
>TRBJ2-2|TRBV5-1
ASSLGETGTAGELF
>TRBJ2-3|TRBV6-1
ASEISTDTQY
>TRBJ1-1|TRBV20-1
SARLAGSTEAF
>TRBJ1-1|TRBV5-1
ASSLGGESTEAF
>TRBJ2-5|TRBV27
ASSFETSGSGTQY
>TRBJ2-5|TRBV5-8
ASSSTRTSGGETQY